The sequence of this T cell receptor beta chain was determined in a study of vaccination effects on CD4 cells after COVID-19. The overall study: Sequencing in the ViraFEST assay came after antigen-specific CD4+ T cells had been expanded with viral peptide pools, which were used to stimulate PBMC.

Study-level points and caveats: Vaccine-induced clones in healthy vaccinees cross-reacted with common cold coronaviruses in only 1 of 255 cases.

Measured with immunoSEQ multiplex PCR; TCRdb has only the in-frame clones, and not every one. Here the sample spans some 27,000 clones, 65% being singletons. Trimming shortened V by 0 bases and J by 0 bases, and 9 bases separated the two germline ends. This CDR3 spans 16 amino acids. Per the germline V gene, CDR1 is LGHDT and CDR2 is YNNKEL (reference sequence). On this clone itself: Its antigen is not identified.

Subsequent to a culture period of about ten days, CD4+ T cells were isolated. Days 3 and 7 saw half the medium replaced with IL-2 medium. The source of this sequence is a human donor who received a COVID-19 vaccine. The sequenced sample was CD4+ T cells from PBMCs cultured without peptide, obtained before COVID-19 vaccination. J is TRBJ1-3 and V is TRBV3-1 (or the pseudogene TRBV3-2), with D unresolved. The DNA of the CDR3 is TGTGCCAGCAGCCAAGATCCGGGGAGCTCTGGAAACACCATATATTTT. Translated, it gives CASSQDPGSSGNTIYF.